This T cell receptor beta chain was sequenced for a study of shared clonotypes between healthy human individuals. Sequenced by immunoSEQ multiplex PCR; TCRdb stores in-frame clones only, minus some. The sample holds 2 million to 2.5 million clones; 85% to 95% are singletons and the top ten take 0.3% to 0.4%. Study observations and caveats: Sharing across four donors was highest in naive CD4 (around 5%) and lowest in memory CD8 (roughly 0.4%).

The germline V gene has CDR1 MDHEN and CDR2 SYDVKM. The ends lost 3 bases at V and 2 bases at J; junction bases unmatched: 4. The CDR3 runs 14 residues. As to this clone: Its cognate antigen is unknown.

V usage is TRBV28 and J usage is TRBJ2-7; TRBD1 agrees at 7 bases. The sequence derives from a man younger than 30 in good health. Some clones in this sample may be carry-over from other donors' samples. The sequencing sample was made of naive CD4+ T cells from PBMCs. The subset: CD45RA+ positively selected. For the CDR3, the DNA is TGTGCCAGCAGTTTGGGGACAGAAACCTACGAGCAGTACTTC. Protein sequence: CASSLGTETYEQYF.